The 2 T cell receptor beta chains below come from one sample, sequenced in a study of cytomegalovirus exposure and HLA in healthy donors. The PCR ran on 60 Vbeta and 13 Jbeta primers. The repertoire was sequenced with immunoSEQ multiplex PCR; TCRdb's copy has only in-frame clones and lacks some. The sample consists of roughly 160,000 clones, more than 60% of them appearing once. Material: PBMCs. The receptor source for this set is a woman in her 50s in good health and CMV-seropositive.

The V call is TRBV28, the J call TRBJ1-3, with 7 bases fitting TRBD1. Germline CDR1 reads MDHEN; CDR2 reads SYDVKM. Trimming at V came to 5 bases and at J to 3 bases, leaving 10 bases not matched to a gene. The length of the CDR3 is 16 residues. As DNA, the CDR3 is TGTGCCAGCAGTCCCCCCCGGGACAGCTATGGAAACACCATATATTTT. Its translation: CASSPPRDSYGNTIYF.

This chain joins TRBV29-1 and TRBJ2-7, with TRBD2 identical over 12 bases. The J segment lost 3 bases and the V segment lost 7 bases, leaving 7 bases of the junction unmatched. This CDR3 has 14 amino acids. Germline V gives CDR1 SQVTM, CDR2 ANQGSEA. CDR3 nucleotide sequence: TGCAGCGCTGAGACTAGCGGGAGTAGCTACGAGCAGTACTTC. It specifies CSAETSGSSYEQYF.